Listed below are T cell receptor beta chains from one sample, sequenced in a study of neurological immune-mediated disorders. TCRdb re-derived calls from the 5' RACE reads in MiXCR, one entry per CDR3 protein. The profile covers more than 75,000 distinct CDR3 sequences, with about 9.3% appearing a single time and around 1.8% taken by the ten largest. Material: PBMCs. Every receptor here comes from a man aged 40-50 years in good health. Each CDR3 is given with its conserved first and last residue. A D gene is named only where the DNA matches it firmly. Rows give clone size only sometimes, using once, few, many, or a class for an expanded clone.

j_gene: TRBJ1-6; v_gene: TRBV5-1; abundance: many; d_gene: TRBD1; CDR3nt: TGCGCCAGCAGCCTGGGACAGTCCAATAATTCACCCCTCCACTTT; CDR3aa: CASSLGQSNNSPLHF
j_gene: TRBJ2-7; v_gene: TRBV20-1; abundance: many; d_gene: NA; CDR3nt: TGCAGTGCGATTGACGGGGGGCGCGAGCAGTACTTC; CDR3aa: CSAIDGGREQYF
j_gene: TRBJ2-3; v_gene: TRBV9; abundance: many; d_gene: NA; CDR3nt: TGTGCCAGCAGCCCGTGGGGGGATACTACAGATACGCAGTATTTT; CDR3aa: CASSPWGDTTDTQYF
j_gene: TRBJ2-5; v_gene: TRBV5-1; abundance: many; d_gene: NA; CDR3nt: TGCGCCAGCGACACGTTGGGGGAAGGGACCCAGTACTTC; CDR3aa: CASDTLGEGTQYF
j_gene: TRBJ2-1; v_gene: TRBV11-2; abundance: NA; d_gene: NA; CDR3nt: TGTGCCAGCAGCTTCGGGGGACCCTACAATGAGCAGTTCTTC; CDR3aa: CASSFGGPYNEQFF
j_gene: TRBJ1-1; v_gene: TRBV27; abundance: many; d_gene: NA; CDR3nt: TGTGCCAGCAGCTACGACGTCGATGTTGGTGAAGCTTTCTTT; CDR3aa: CASSYDVDVGEAFF
j_gene: TRBJ2-7; v_gene: TRBV25-1; abundance: many; d_gene: NA; CDR3nt: TGTGCCAGCAAACTAAAAACGGGGGAGCAGTACTTC; CDR3aa: CASKLKTGEQYF
j_gene: TRBJ2-1; v_gene: TRBV29-1; abundance: many; d_gene: NA; CDR3nt: TGCAGCGTTGAGGGGCTTCGTGTCGTCGAGCAGTTCTTC; CDR3aa: CSVEGLRVVEQFF
j_gene: TRBJ2-5; v_gene: TRBV7-2; abundance: many; d_gene: TRBD1; CDR3nt: TGTGCCAGCAGCTTCATCGGGACAGAAGAGACCCAGTACTTC; CDR3aa: CASSFIGTEETQYF
j_gene: TRBJ1-4; v_gene: TRBV28; abundance: many; d_gene: NA; CDR3nt: TGTGCCAGCAGTTTAGGGGGTGCAACTAATGAAAAACTGTTTTTT; CDR3aa: CASSLGGATNEKLFF
j_gene: TRBJ1-2; v_gene: TRBV12-3/TRBV12-4; abundance: many; d_gene: NA; CDR3nt: TGTGCCAGCAGTTTACGAGTAATAACAGATGGCTACACCTTC; CDR3aa: CASSLRVITDGYTF
j_gene: TRBJ2-7; v_gene: TRBV5-1; abundance: many; d_gene: NA; CDR3nt: TGCGCCAGCAGCCCTGGGGCGAGGGCGCATCCCTCCTACGAGCAGTACTTC; CDR3aa: CASSPGARAHPSYEQYF
j_gene: TRBJ1-5; v_gene: TRBV27; abundance: many; d_gene: NA; CDR3nt: TGTGCCAGCAGTTGGACAGTCAATCAGCCCCAGCATTTT; CDR3aa: CASSWTVNQPQHF
j_gene: TRBJ1-2; v_gene: TRBV10-3; abundance: many; d_gene: TRBD1; CDR3nt: TGTGCCATCAGCCCCCAGGACAGGGGTGACTACACCTTC; CDR3aa: CAISPQDRGDYTF
j_gene: TRBJ1-5; v_gene: TRBV7-2; abundance: many; d_gene: NA; CDR3nt: TGTGCCAGCAGCTTAGAACCCAATCAGCCCCAGCATTTT; CDR3aa: CASSLEPNQPQHF
j_gene: TRBJ2-5; v_gene: TRBV7-2; abundance: NA; d_gene: NA; CDR3nt: NA; CDR3aa: CASSFYICSARGTLPPETQYF
j_gene: TRBJ2-5; v_gene: TRBV9; abundance: many; d_gene: TRBD1; CDR3nt: TGTGCCAGCAGCGTAGGGCCGACAGGGGGGCAAGAGACCCAGTACTTC; CDR3aa: CASSVGPTGGQETQYF
j_gene: TRBJ1-5; v_gene: TRBV7-9; abundance: many; d_gene: NA; CDR3nt: TGTGCCAGCAGCGACTGGGACAGCAATCAGCCCCAGCATTTT; CDR3aa: CASSDWDSNQPQHF
j_gene: TRBJ1-2; v_gene: TRBV20-1; abundance: many; d_gene: NA; CDR3nt: TGCAGTGCTAGAGATGAGAGGACCTATGGCTACACCTTC; CDR3aa: CSARDERTYGYTF
j_gene: TRBJ2-3; v_gene: TRBV28; abundance: many; d_gene: TRBD1; CDR3nt: TGTGCCAGCAGCTCCAGGGGGTACAGCACAGATACGCAGTATTTT; CDR3aa: CASSSRGYSTDTQYF
j_gene: TRBJ2-3; v_gene: TRBV27; abundance: many; d_gene: NA; CDR3nt: TGTGCCAGCAGTCCGATGGACTCTCCCGATACGCAGTATTTT; CDR3aa: CASSPMDSPDTQYF
j_gene: TRBJ2-5; v_gene: TRBV7-2; abundance: many; d_gene: TRBD1; CDR3nt: TGTGCCAGCACCCTGAACCGGGACAGTCAAGAGACCCAGTACTTC; CDR3aa: CASTLNRDSQETQYF
j_gene: TRBJ2-5; v_gene: TRBV5-1; abundance: many; d_gene: TRBD2; CDR3nt: TGCGCCAGCAGCTTGTCTAGCGGGCAAGAGACCCAGTACTTC; CDR3aa: CASSLSSGQETQYF
j_gene: TRBJ2-7; v_gene: TRBV20-1; abundance: once; d_gene: NA; CDR3nt: TGCAGTGCTAGGGACAGTTCCGACCCCTACGAGCAGTACTTC; CDR3aa: CSARDSSDPYEQYF
j_gene: TRBJ2-5; v_gene: TRBV7-2; abundance: many; d_gene: NA; CDR3nt: TGTGCCAGCAGCCCACCATATCCGCAATTTCCTCAAGAGACCCAGTACTTC; CDR3aa: CASSPPYPQFPQETQYF
j_gene: TRBJ2-1; v_gene: TRBV7-3; abundance: many; d_gene: NA; CDR3nt: TGTGCCAGCAGCTCAGGCGGGATAAACTCCAATGAGCAGTTCTTC; CDR3aa: CASSSGGINSNEQFF
j_gene: TRBJ2-7; v_gene: TRBV20-1; abundance: many; d_gene: TRBD2; CDR3nt: TGCAGTGCTAGAGTTGGTAGCGGGAGTTACGAGCAGTACTTC; CDR3aa: CSARVGSGSYEQYF